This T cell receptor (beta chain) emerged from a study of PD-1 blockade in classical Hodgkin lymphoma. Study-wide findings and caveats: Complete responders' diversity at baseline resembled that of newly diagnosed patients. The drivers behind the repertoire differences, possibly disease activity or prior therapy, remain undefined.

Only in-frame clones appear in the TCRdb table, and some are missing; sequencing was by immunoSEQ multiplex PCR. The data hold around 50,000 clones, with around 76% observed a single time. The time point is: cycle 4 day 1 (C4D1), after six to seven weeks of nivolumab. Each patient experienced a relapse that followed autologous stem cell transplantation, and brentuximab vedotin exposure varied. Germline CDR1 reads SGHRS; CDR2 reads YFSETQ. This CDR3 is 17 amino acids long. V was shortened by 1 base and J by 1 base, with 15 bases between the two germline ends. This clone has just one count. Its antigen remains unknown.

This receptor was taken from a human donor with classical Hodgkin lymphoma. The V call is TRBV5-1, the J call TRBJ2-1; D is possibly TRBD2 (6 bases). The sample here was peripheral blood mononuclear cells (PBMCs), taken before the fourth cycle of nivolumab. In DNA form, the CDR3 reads TGCGCCAGCAGCTTGACCCGGGACTCGTATTCCTACAATGAGCAGTTCTTC. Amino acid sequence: CASSLTRDSYSYNEQFF. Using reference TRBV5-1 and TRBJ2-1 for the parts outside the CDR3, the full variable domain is KAGVTQTPRYLIKTRGQQVTLSCSPISGHRSVSWYQQTPGQGLQFLFEYFSETQRNKGNFPGRFSGRQFSNSRSEMNVSTLELGDSALYLCASSLTRDSYSYNEQFFGPGTRLTVL.